Here is one T cell receptor (beta chain) with its context. The target antigen is unknown. Sequenced with the Oncomine TCR Beta short-read assay was DNA taken from cultured CD4+ T cells. From CD4+ T cells that had been cultured, genomic DNA was extracted. TCRdb reprocessed the PCR reads with MiXCR, giving one entry per CDR3 protein. The sample holds about 6,800 distinct CDR3 sequences; around half are singletons and the top ten take roughly 23%. As for treatment: approximately 11-day PBMC culture with coronavirus spike peptide pools or control peptides (ViraFEST assay). The unexposed donor gave CD4+ T cells before the COVID-19 pandemic (2011-2018). Wells contained about 2 million PBMCs each, and these were cultured with about 10 IU/ml IL-2 and around 10 ug/ml peptide pools. The data were taken from a study of vaccination and CD4 T cells after COVID-19. The CDR3 contains 18 residues. Germline values: CDR1 SGHVS, CDR2 FQNEAQ. V lost 5 bases and J lost 3; bases outside the gene matches: 14.

This chain joins TRBV7-8 and TRBJ2-5; 11 nucleotides match TRBD2. The source material was CD4+ T cells from blood, cultured in vitro. This TCR derives from a human donor in good health. The CDR3, as DNA: TGTGCCAGCAGCCCCCAGGCCCTTACTAGCGGGGGCAAAGAGACCCAGTACTTC. Its translation is CASSPQALTSGGKETQYF.